These 14 T cell receptor beta chains share one sample of origin, sequenced in a study of blood T cell repertoires in COVID-19. The table came from immunoSEQ multiplex PCR; TCRdb's copy has only in-frame clones and leaves some out. The profile covers 300,000 to 450,000 clones, with more than 75% appearing a single time and 1% taken by the ten largest. Sample: PBMCs or T cells enriched from blood (not recorded which). The receptors here all came from a woman between 25 and 40 years old who had recovered from COVID-19.

This clone was picked up many times. The V call is TRBV6-2 or TRBV6-3, the J call TRBJ1-5, with TRBD1 as a possible D gene (5 bases). Trimming cost V 0 bases and J 3 bases, with 12 bases left between them. Germline CDR1 MNHEY, CDR2 SVGEGT. The CDR3 length is 16 residues. CDR3 bases: TGTGCCAGCAGTTACTCGGGGGAGGGGTACAATCAGCCCCAGCATTTT. Protein: CASSYSGEGYNQPQHF.

This clone was seen just once. The chain carries TRBV4-2 and TRBJ1-4, with 10 positions matching TRBD1. J was trimmed by 2 bases and V by 1 base; bases with no gene match: 4. Germline lookup yields CDR1 LGHNA and CDR2 YNFKEQ. This CDR3 has 17 amino acids. CDR3 in DNA: TGTGCCAGCAGCCAAGGTGGACAGGGGGGCACTAATGAAAAACTGTTTTTT. It specifies CASSQGGQGGTNEKLFF.

The chain combines TRBV28 with TRBJ1-1; possible D gene TRBD1, 5 bases. Germline lookup yields CDR1 MDHEN and CDR2 SYDVKM. CDR3 size: 15 residues. V was pared by 5 bases and J by 7 bases, with 20 bases between. CDR3 bases: TGTGCCAGCAGTCCACTGACACCGGACATCAGTGAAGCTTTCTTT. Protein: CASSPLTPDISEAFF. The full variable domain, with the rest looked up from reference TRBV28 and TRBJ1-1, is DVKVTQSSRYLVKRTGEKVFLECVQDMDHENMFWYRQDPGLGLRLIYFSYDVKMKEKGDIPEGYSVSREKKERFSLILESASTNQTSMYLCASSPLTPDISEAFFGQGTRLTVV.

The chain has TRBV10-3 and TRBJ1-1, with D perhaps TRBD1 (5 bases). V lost 4 bases to trimming and J lost 5 bases, with 11 bases between them. Germline CDR1 is ENHRY and CDR2 is SYGVKD. CDR3 length: 13 residues. CDR3 DNA sequence: TGTGCCATCAGTGGCAGGGCTGGAACTGAAGCTTTCTTT. As protein: CAISGRAGTEAFF.

This chain connects TRBV9 to TRBJ1-3; D is uncertain. V was cut by 0 bases and J by 0 bases, with 4 bases left in between. CDR1 SGDLS and CDR2 YYNGEE come from the germline V gene. The CDR3 totals 14 residues. Written as DNA, the CDR3 is TGTGCCAGCAGCGTAGAGAGCTCTGGAAACACCATATATTTT. This sequence encodes CASSVESSGNTIYF.

The chain carries TRBV6-2 or TRBV6-3 and TRBJ1-4; 8 positions match TRBD1. This CDR3 spans 18 amino acids. CDR1 is MNHEY, CDR2 SVGEGT, per germline. V trimming: 5 bases; J trimming: 6 bases; junction bases outside the gene matches: 17. CDR3 amino acids: CASSPLRTGKRGDEKLFF. In DNA, the CDR3 is TGTGCCAGCAGTCCGCTGAGGACAGGGAAACGTGGCGATGAAAAACTGTTTTTT.

This chain joins TRBV10-1 and TRBJ2-2, with 7 positions matching TRBD1. Trimming removed 6 bases from V and 4 bases from J; junction bases left unmatched: 8. This CDR3 contains 15 residues. The germline CDR1 and CDR2 sequences are WNHNN and SYGVQD (reference sequence). The CDR3 DNA follows: TGCGCCAGCAGACCGACAGGGAGAGTCACCGGGGAGCTGTTTTTT. This codes for CASRPTGRVTGELFF.

The chain employs TRBV11-3 and TRBJ1-1, with D unresolved. There are 13 residues in the CDR3. The germline V and J ends were trimmed by 1 base and 3 bases, with 6 bases remaining between them. CDR1 is SGHNT and CDR2 is YENEEA in the germline V gene. The CDR3 reads CASSLGRYTEAFF. The CDR3 bases are TGTGCCAGCAGCTTAGGGAGGTACACTGAAGCTTTCTTT. The full variable domain, completed using reference TRBV11-3 and TRBJ1-1, is EAGVVQSPRYKIIEKKQPVAFWCNPISGHNTLYWYLQNLGQGPELLIRYENEEAVDDSQLPKDRFSAERLKGVDSTLKIQPAELGDSAVYLCASSLGRYTEAFFGQGTRLTVV.

The chain links TRBV30 to TRBJ2-7; D might be TRBD2 (5 bases). The CDR3 sequence is 13 residues long. The ends were cut back, 4 bases at V and 5 bases at J, with 15 bases in the middle. Germline CDR1 GTSNPN, CDR2 SVGIG (reference sequence). Written as DNA, the CDR3 is TGTGCCTGGACCGCCCCTCGGGGAAACGAGCAGTACTTC. Protein sequence: CAWTAPRGNEQYF.

The rearrangement links TRBV7-9 to TRBJ2-1; D is unresolved. Germline assignment: CDR1 SEHNR and CDR2 FQNEAQ (reference sequence). V lost 1 base and J 7 bases, leaving 8 bases between the germline ends. The CDR3 runs 13 residues. The CDR3 here is CASSLGSVNEQFF. The CDR3 region has the DNA TGTGCCAGCAGCTTAGGGTCAGTTAATGAGCAGTTCTTC.

The chain couples TRBV10-2 to TRBJ2-7; TRBD1 matches at 11 bases. V trimming: 0 bases; J trimming: 5 bases; junction bases outside the gene matches: 3. Looked up from germline, CDR1 is WSHSY and CDR2 is SAAADI. The CDR3 length is 15 residues. This chain's CDR3 is CASSESGTGGDEQYF. The DNA for the CDR3 is TGCGCCAGCAGTGAGTCCGGGACAGGGGGGGACGAGCAGTACTTC.

This clone was counted once. The V gene is TRBV5-6, the J gene TRBJ1-6, with 8 bases fitting TRBD1. The CDR3 is 13 amino acids. The germline V gene has CDR1 SGHDT and CDR2 YYEEEE. Trimming cost V 4 bases and J 8 bases; bases outside gene matches: 2. The CDR3 sequence: CASSPDRDSPLHF. DNA of the CDR3: TGTGCCAGCAGCCCGGACAGGGATTCACCCCTCCACTTT.

The rearrangement links TRBV7-2 to TRBJ2-4; D gene uncertain. This CDR3 has 13 amino acids. Germline CDR1 is SGHTA and CDR2 is FQGNSA. Trimming removed 1 base at V and 10 bases at J, with 11 bases between. In DNA, the CDR3 is TGTGCCAGCAGCTTAGGGTGGGCAGATATTCAGTACTTC. Translation: CASSLGWADIQYF.

The V and J genes are TRBV3-1 (or the pseudogene TRBV3-2) and TRBJ1-2; maybe TRBD1 (5 bases). The CDR3 is 16 residues long. The ends were cut back, 0 bases at V and 3 bases at J, with 14 bases in the middle. Germline CDR1 reads LGHDT; CDR2 reads YNNKEL (reference sequence). This CDR3 is CASSQDGPGDYYGYTF. The CDR3 nucleotides are TGTGCCAGCAGCCAAGATGGCCCCGGGGACTACTATGGCTACACCTTC.